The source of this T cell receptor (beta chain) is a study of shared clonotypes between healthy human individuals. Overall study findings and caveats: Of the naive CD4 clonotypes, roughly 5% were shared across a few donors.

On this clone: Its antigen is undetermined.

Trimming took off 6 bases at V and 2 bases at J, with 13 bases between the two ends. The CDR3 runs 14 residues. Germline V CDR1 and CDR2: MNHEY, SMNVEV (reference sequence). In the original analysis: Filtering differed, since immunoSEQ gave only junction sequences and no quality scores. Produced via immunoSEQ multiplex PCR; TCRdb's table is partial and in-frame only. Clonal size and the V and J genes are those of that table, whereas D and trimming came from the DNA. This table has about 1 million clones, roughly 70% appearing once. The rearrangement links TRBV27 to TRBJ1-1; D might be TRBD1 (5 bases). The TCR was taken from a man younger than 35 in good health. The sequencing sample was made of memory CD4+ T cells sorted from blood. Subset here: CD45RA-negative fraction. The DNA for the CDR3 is TGTGCCAGCAGCATGCGGGGGTTTAACACTGAAGCTTTCTTT. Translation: CASSMRGFNTEAFF.